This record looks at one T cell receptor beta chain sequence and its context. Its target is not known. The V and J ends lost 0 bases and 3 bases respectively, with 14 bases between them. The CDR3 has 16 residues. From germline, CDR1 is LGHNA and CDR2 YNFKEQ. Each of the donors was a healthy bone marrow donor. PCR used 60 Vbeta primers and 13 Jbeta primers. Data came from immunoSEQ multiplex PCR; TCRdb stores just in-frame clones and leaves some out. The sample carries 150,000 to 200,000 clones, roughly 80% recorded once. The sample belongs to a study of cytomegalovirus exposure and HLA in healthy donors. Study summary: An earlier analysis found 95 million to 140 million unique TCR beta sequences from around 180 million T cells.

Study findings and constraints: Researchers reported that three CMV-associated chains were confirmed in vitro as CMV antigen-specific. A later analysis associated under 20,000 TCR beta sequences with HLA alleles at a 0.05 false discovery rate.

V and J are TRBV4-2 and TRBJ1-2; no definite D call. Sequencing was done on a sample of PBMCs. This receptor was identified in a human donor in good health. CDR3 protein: CASSQDHQEPYYGYTF. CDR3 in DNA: TGTGCCAGCAGCCAAGATCATCAGGAACCCTACTATGGCTACACCTTC.